This T cell receptor beta chain was sequenced during a study of neurological immune-mediated disorders (dated by TCRdb to between 2018 and 2021). With respect to the entire study: Among the 34 multiple sclerosis patients, relapsing-remitting MS was present in roughly 30 and secondary progressive MS was present in 3. The cohort included 60 to 75 subjects: approximately 14 with HAM/TSP, roughly 35 with multiple sclerosis, and 20 healthy controls. The 95 to 120 TCR-beta libraries included longitudinal samples, technical triplicates and paired sorted CD4+ and CD8+ T-cell subsets alongside PBMC samples. The study compared peripheral blood TCR-beta repertoires of HTLV-I-associated myelopathy (HAM/TSP) patients, multiple sclerosis patients and healthy controls using UMI-based sequencing.

The paper's findings and limits, for the study overall: No association of the MS cluster with clinical or MRI features was observed, and the need for larger cohorts was stated by the authors. Across subjects, expanded clones never shared an identical CDR3 amino acid sequence, which suggests that the TCR-beta repertoires in every group were private. The highest TCR clonal expansion was observed in HAM/TSP patients, whereas the lowest was observed in MS patients, even when compared with healthy controls. In a phylogenetic analysis, the repertoires of 18 out of 34 MS patients fell into a single cluster of related CDR3 sequences, pointing to a possible signature at the repertoire level.

In this sample, this clonotype turned up many times. The antigen this receptor binds is unknown. Per-nucleotide qualities are absent, and no much larger clonotype sits a single base away. The CDR3, from cysteine to phenylalanine, totals 14 residues. CDR3 DNA is the only sequence kept; it has 42 bases, read in frame from the first base. Ends trimmed: V by 2 bases, J by 0 bases; bases unmatched to a gene: 1. Looking up the germline V gene yields CDR1 MNHEY and CDR2 SVGEGT. To synthesize cDNA, template-switch 5'RACE was performed with a primer carrying a 10-nucleotide random unique molecular identifier so that each TCR transcript was tagged. Every sequencing run yielded over 180 million TCR-beta sequences covering 15-18 subjects. Total RNA was extracted with the RNeasy kit. The KAPA Real-time Library Amplification kit was used to amplify TCR-beta VDJ regions with primers targeting the TCR constant region and the 5'RACE anchor. A first PCR added sample indexes and Illumina adaptors, and a second PCR then raised library yield. After Ampure bead purification, the roughly 650 bp TCR product was size-selected on a 2% E-gel SizeSelection system. Before pooling, library quality was checked on a Bioanalyzer, concentration was measured with Qubit, and libraries were quantified with the Kapa Library Quantification kit. Libraries were sequenced paired-end 2 x 150 bp on an Illumina HiSeq 2500. To increase sequence diversity, about 25-30% phiX was spiked into each library pool. Per the source publication's procedure: The UMI-based MiGEC pipeline processed quality-filtered reads and removed over 75% of raw TCR sequences during error correction. VDJ genes were aligned to IMGT germline references, and clonotypes were defined by unique CDR3 amino acid sequence plus V-J genes. Clonal expansion, Shannon diversity, and CDR3 relatedness (CalcPairwiseDistances, ClusterSamples) were evaluated with VDJtools, and phylogenetic trees were built with CLCbio workbench. Using coefficient-of-variation modelling across technical triplicates, the study counted a clone as expanded if it had at least 8 unique UMIs. The raw public reads went through TCRdb reprocessing: fastp at Q25, MiXCR clone calling, in-frame beta chains kept. When rows share a CDR3 protein, they turn into one entry using the most common DNA and genes. TCRdb's processing, not the study's, gives the V and J calls here. This sample comprises fewer than 35,000 distinct CDR3 sequences, approximately 3.2% of them detected only once. Together, the top ten hold more than 6% of the sample.

For the unsorted PBMC libraries, 2 million PBMCs were stored in RNAlater at -80 degrees C until RNA extraction and were used to generate the libraries. Multiple sclerosis patients were enrolled in a US clinical protocol evaluating disease progression by magnetic resonance imaging. Peripheral blood was subjected to Ficoll-Hypaque density gradient centrifugation to isolate PBMCs, which were then cryopreserved in liquid nitrogen. The TCR comes from a woman aged 30 to 39 with multiple sclerosis. The chain was built from TRBV6-2 or TRBV6-3 and TRBJ2-7; TRBD2 lines up with 7 middle nucleotides. The sample was PBMCs. The CDR3 sequence is CASSYGTNSYEQYF. The DNA is as follows: TGTGCCAGCAGTTACGGGACTAACTCCTACGAGCAGTACTTC.